The 15 T cell receptor beta chains given below trace back to one sample, sequenced in a study of Graves' ophthalmopathy and Graves' hyperthyroidism. Transcripts of RNA were the source for amplifying TCR beta CDR3 regions. First-round RT-PCR used HTBI primers; second-round multiplex PCR followed. One entry per CDR3 protein results from TCRdb running MiXCR on the multiplex PCR reads. The table has under 200,000 distinct CDR3 sequences, over 35% seen once. Sequencing was carried out using peripheral blood. The receptors derive from a woman aged 40 to 50 with Graves' ophthalmopathy.

This clonotype was picked up a small number of times. This chain uses TRBV6-1 with TRBJ1-2; 8 bases are a match to TRBD1. V dropped 7 bases and J dropped 2; count of bases not matched to a gene: 3. Germline V lookup: CDR1 MNHNS, CDR2 SASEGT. The length of the CDR3 is 13 residues. The CDR3 DNA reads as TGTGCCAGCACCGGGACAGGCAACTATGGCTACACCTTC. Its protein product is CASTGTGNYGYTF.

This clonotype appeared many times. The V call is TRBV30, the J call TRBJ1-3, with unresolved D. This CDR3 region has 12 residues. The V end was cut by 3 bases, the J end by 3 bases, with 6 bases between. CDR1 is GTSNPN and CDR2 is SVGIG in the germline V gene (reference sequence). The CDR3 coding sequence is TGTGCCTGGAGGCCCGTTGGAAACACCATATATTTT. Protein: CAWRPVGNTIYF.

This clonotype was seen at least ten times. The V gene is TRBV28, the J gene TRBJ2-7; D is possibly TRBD2 (6 bases). The germline V and J ends were trimmed by 6 bases and 2 bases, with 17 bases remaining between them. Germline CDR1 and CDR2: MDHEN and SYDVKM. The CDR3 extends over 15 amino acids. This chain's CDR3 is CASRPPGTPPYEQYF. For the CDR3, the DNA is TGTGCCAGCAGACCCCCCGGGACTCCCCCCTACGAGCAGTACTTC.

This clonotype was seen repeatedly, ten times or more. This chain links TRBV6-2 or TRBV6-3 with TRBJ2-2; 11 bases map to TRBD2. From germline, CDR1 is MNHEY and CDR2 SVGEGT. J was trimmed by 4 bases and V by 3 bases; bases with no gene match: 1. The CDR3 runs 15 residues. The CDR3 DNA reads TGTGCCAGCAGTTATCTAGCGGGAGGCACCGGGGAGCTGTTTTTT. It is translated as CASSYLAGGTGELFF.

This clonotype has ten or more counts. The rearrangement links TRBV5-1 to TRBJ2-5; 8 nucleotides line up with TRBD1. V gave up 5 bases and J gave up 3 bases; unmatched junction bases: 12. Germline CDR1 is SGHRS and CDR2 is YFSETQ. CDR3 length: 16 amino acids. The CDR3 DNA sequence: TGCGCCAGCAGGCGGTATCAGGGGGCGACGGAAGAGACCCAGTACTTC. This sequence encodes CASRRYQGATEETQYF.

The V call is TRBV6-5, the J call TRBJ2-5; 9 nucleotides align to TRBD2. The J segment lost 2 bases and the V segment lost 0 bases, leaving 4 bases of the junction unmatched. In germline, CDR1 is MNHEY, CDR2 SVGAGI. CDR3 length equals 16 residues. The CDR3 here is CASSYSIAGDQETQYF. CDR3 sequence (DNA): TGTGCCAGCAGTTACTCGATAGCGGGAGATCAAGAGACCCAGTACTTC.

The rearrangement links TRBV6-2 or TRBV6-3 to TRBJ2-2; maybe TRBD2 (6 bases). The CDR3 covers 16 residues. V was pared by 6 bases and J by 6 bases, with 20 bases between. Germline lookup yields CDR1 MNHEY and CDR2 SVGEGT. CDR3 nucleotides: TGTGCCAGCAGCCAGCAATTGTGGGTAGCGGCCGGGGAGCTGTTTTTT. This translates into CASSQQLWVAAGELFF.

In this sample, this clonotype turned up many times. The gene calls are TRBV12-3 or TRBV12-4 and TRBJ1-2, with D possibly TRBD1 on 6 matching bases. The CDR3 totals 17 residues. The V and J ends lost 0 bases and 6 bases respectively, with 20 bases between them. The CDR3 region is CASSLAWGQPSENGYTF. The CDR3 nucleotides are TGTGCCAGCAGTTTAGCGTGGGGGCAGCCGAGTGAGAATGGCTACACCTTC.

V gene TRBV12-3 or TRBV12-4 combines with J gene TRBJ1-3; D is perhaps TRBD1 (5 bases). V gave up 9 bases and J gave up 2 bases, with 11 bases separating them. CDR3 length: 13 amino acids. CDR3: CASGGRAGNTIYF. CDR3 in DNA: TGTGCCAGTGGCGGCAGGGCTGGAAACACCATATATTTT.

The chain is built from TRBV29-1 and TRBJ2-7; D possibly uses TRBD1 or TRBD2 (5 bases each). There are 12 residues in the CDR3. Germline lookup yields CDR1 SQVTM and CDR2 ANQGSEA. Trimming took 4 bases from V and 2 from J, leaving 9 bases between them. The CDR3 reads CSVGDGTYEQYF. The DNA of the CDR3 is TGCAGCGTTGGGGACGGGACCTACGAGCAGTACTTC.

This clonotype was seen at least ten times. The chain recombines TRBV9 with TRBJ1-2; TRBD1 might be the D (5 bases). The V and J ends lost 3 bases and 5 bases respectively, with 20 bases between them. Germline V gene data show CDR1 as SGDLS and CDR2 as YYNGEE. The CDR3 has 16 residues. The CDR3 DNA is TGTGCCAGCAGCGAGGCTCCAGGGCTCTCAATTTATGGCTACACCTTC. Its protein product is CASSEAPGLSIYGYTF. The full variable domain, with the rest looked up from reference TRBV9 and TRBJ1-2, is DSGVTQTPKHLITATGQRVTLRCSPRSGDLSVYWYQQSLDQGLQFLIQYYNGEERAKGNILERFSAQQFPDLHSELNLSSLELGDSALYFCASSEAPGLSIYGYTFGSGTRLTVV.

This clonotype was counted ten times or more. This sequence joins TRBV7-9 and TRBJ2-5; D not certain. V shed 2 bases and J shed 5 bases, with 18 bases lying between them. This CDR3 comprises 16 residues. Germline V CDR1 and CDR2: SEHNR, FQNEAQ (reference sequence). CDR3: CASSLSKVQHGETQYF. As DNA, the CDR3 is TGTGCCAGCAGCTTATCTAAGGTGCAACATGGGGAGACCCAGTACTTC.

This clonotype was detected many times. The rearrangement joins TRBV4-1 to TRBJ1-2, with 9 nucleotides matching TRBD1. Germline CDR1 reads MGHRA; CDR2 reads YSYEKL. The V gene end was trimmed by 4 bases and the J gene end by 6 bases; junction bases not matched to a gene: 6. This CDR3 has 14 residues. The CDR3 region is CASSRTGTGNGYTF. The DNA of the CDR3 is TGCGCCAGCAGCCGCACCGGGACAGGGAATGGCTACACCTTC.

This clonotype was counted many times. The chain is built from TRBV18 and TRBJ1-5; the match to TRBD1 covers 10 bases. Trimming took 6 bases from V and 7 from J; bases not matched to a gene: 12. This CDR3 region has 16 residues. Germline loops: CDR1 KGHSH, CDR2 LQKENI. This CDR3 is CASSARTGGLWQPQHF. The CDR3 bases are TGTGCCAGCTCCGCTAGGACAGGGGGACTTTGGCAGCCCCAGCATTTT. Looking up the rest from reference TRBV18 and TRBJ1-5 gives the full variable domain: NAGVMQNPRHLVRRRGQEARLRCSPMKGHSHVYWYRQLPEEGLKFMVYLQKENIIDESGMPKERFSAEFPKEGPSILRIQQVVRGDSAAYFCASSARTGGLWQPQHFGDGTRLSIL.

This clonotype occurred many times. The J gene is TRBJ1-1, the V gene TRBV12-5; possibly TRBD1 for D (6 bases). The CDR3 loop spans 17 amino acids. Between the trimmed V and J ends, which lost 6 bases and 0 bases, there was a span of 20 bases. Germline-derived CDR1 and CDR2 are LGHNT and FRNRAP. The CDR3 sequence is CASGQTGSSFMNTEAFF. CDR3 nucleotides: TGTGCTAGTGGCCAAACAGGGTCCTCTTTCATGAACACTGAAGCTTTCTTT. Full variable domain (rest looked up from reference TRBV12-5 and TRBJ1-1): DARVTQTPRHKVTEMGQEVTMRCQPILGHNTVFWYRQTMMQGLELLAYFRNRAPLDDSGMPKDRFSAEMPDATLATLKIQPSEPRDSAVYFCASGQTGSSFMNTEAFFGQGTRLTVV.